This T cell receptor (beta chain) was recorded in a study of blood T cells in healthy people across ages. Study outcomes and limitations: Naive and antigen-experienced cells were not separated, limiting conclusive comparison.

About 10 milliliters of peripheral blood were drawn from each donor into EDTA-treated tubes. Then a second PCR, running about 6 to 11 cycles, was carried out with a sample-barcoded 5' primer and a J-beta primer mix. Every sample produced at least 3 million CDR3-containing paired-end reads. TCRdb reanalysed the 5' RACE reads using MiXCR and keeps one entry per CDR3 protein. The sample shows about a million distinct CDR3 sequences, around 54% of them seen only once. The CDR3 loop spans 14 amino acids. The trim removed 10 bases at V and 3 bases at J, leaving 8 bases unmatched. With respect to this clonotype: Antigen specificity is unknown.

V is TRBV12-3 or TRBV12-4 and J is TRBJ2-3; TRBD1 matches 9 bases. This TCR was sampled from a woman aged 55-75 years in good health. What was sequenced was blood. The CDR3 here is CATGRDRVTDTQYF. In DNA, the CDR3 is TGTGCCACAGGCCGGGACAGGGTAACAGATACGCAGTATTTT.